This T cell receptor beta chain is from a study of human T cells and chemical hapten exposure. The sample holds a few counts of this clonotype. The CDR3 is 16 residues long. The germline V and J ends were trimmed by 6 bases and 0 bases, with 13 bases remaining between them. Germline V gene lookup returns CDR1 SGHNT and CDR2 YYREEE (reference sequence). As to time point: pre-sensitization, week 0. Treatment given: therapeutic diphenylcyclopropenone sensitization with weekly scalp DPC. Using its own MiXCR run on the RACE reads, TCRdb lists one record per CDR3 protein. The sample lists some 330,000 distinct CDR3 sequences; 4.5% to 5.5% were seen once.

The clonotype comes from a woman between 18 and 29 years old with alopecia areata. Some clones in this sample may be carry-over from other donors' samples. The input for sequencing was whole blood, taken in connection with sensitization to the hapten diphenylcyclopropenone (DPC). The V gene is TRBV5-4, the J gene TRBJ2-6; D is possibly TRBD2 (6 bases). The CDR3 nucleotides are TGTGCCAGCAACGTGGGGGGAGTCTCTGGGGCCAACGTCCTGACTTTC. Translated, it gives CASNVGGVSGANVLTF.